Presented here are 11 T cell receptor beta chains from one specimen sequenced in a study of response to subunit inactivated influenza vaccine. Using its own MiXCR run on the RT-PCR reads, TCRdb lists one record per CDR3 protein. The repertoire includes a few hundred thousand distinct CDR3 sequences, 12% of them detected once, and approximately 8.4% sits in the top ten. The material was non-naive T cells sorted from PBMCs, obtained around 15 days before vaccination. The receptor set was obtained from a man aged 45-60 years who received an inactivated influenza vaccine.

The chain combines TRBV4-2 with TRBJ1-5; TRBD1 matches 10 bases. The length of the CDR3 is 15 residues. V was clipped by 5 bases and J by 7 bases; unmatched bases: 8. Germline CDR1 is LGHNA and CDR2 is YNFKEQ. The CDR3 region has the DNA TGTGCCAGCAGCTCGACAGGGGGCGCACGGCAGCCCCAGCATTTT. It is translated as CASSSTGGARQPQHF.

This clonotype was recorded at least ten times. The junction does not match germline at one end; this may be a read error. The chain has TRBV7-7 and TRBJ2-3; D uncertain. The CDR3 totals 14 residues. The germline gives CDR1 SSHAT, CDR2 FNYEAQ (reference sequence). As DNA, the CDR3 is TGTGCTAGCAGCTTAGGTGTGAACGCAGATACGCAGTATTTT. It specifies CASSLGVNADTQYF.

This clonotype came up a few times. The gene calls are TRBV20-1 and TRBJ2-5, with 9 bases aligning to TRBD2. This CDR3 is 14 amino acids long. Germline V lookup: CDR1 DFQATT, CDR2 SNEGSKA (reference sequence). V was pared by 3 bases and J by 4 bases, with 6 bases of the junction left unmatched. The CDR3 loop is CSASAGGPRETQYF. CDR3 nucleotides: TGCAGTGCTAGTGCGGGGGGGCCTCGAGAGACCCAGTACTTC.

This clonotype has only a few counts. The rearrangement uses TRBV28 and TRBJ2-1; 9 bases are shared with TRBD1. The CDR3 is 16 residues long. CDR1 is MDHEN and CDR2 is SYDVKM in the germline V gene. Losses at the gene ends were 7 bases for V and 4 bases for J; bases not matched to a gene: 11. The CDR3 spells CASNVQGATMYNEQFF. DNA of the CDR3: TGTGCCAGCAATGTACAGGGGGCCACAATGTACAATGAGCAGTTCTTC. The full variable domain, its missing parts supplied by reference TRBV28 and TRBJ2-1, is DVKVTQSSRYLVKRTGEKVFLECVQDMDHENMFWYRQDPGLGLRLIYFSYDVKMKEKGDIPEGYSVSREKKERFSLILESASTNQTSMYLCASNVQGATMYNEQFFGPGTRLTVL.

V usage is TRBV5-1 and J usage is TRBJ2-7; D unresolved. V was trimmed by 2 bases and J by 2 bases, leaving 8 bases between them. CDR3 length equals 13 residues. Germline assignment: CDR1 SGHRS and CDR2 YFSETQ. The DNA for the CDR3 is TGCGCCAGCAGCTTTTACCCTCCCTACGAGCAGTACTTC. Translation: CASSFYPPYEQYF. The whole variable domain, filled in from reference TRBV5-1 and TRBJ2-7, reads KAGVTQTPRYLIKTRGQQVTLSCSPISGHRSVSWYQQTPGQGLQFLFEYFSETQRNKGNFPGRFSGRQFSNSRSEMNVSTLELGDSALYLCASSFYPPYEQYFGPGTRLTVT.

The sample holds a few counts of this clonotype. The chain employs TRBV3-1 and TRBJ1-2; D unclear. The V and J ends lost 0 bases and 8 bases respectively, with 13 bases between them. Germline CDR1 reads LGHDT; CDR2 reads YNNKEL (reference sequence). The CDR3 has 14 residues. CDR3 sequence reads: CASSQEVESYGYTF. CDR3 DNA: TGTGCCAGCAGCCAAGAGGTGGAGAGTTACGGCTACACCTTC.

By share of the sample, this clonotype is large (0.1 to 1%). The chain carries TRBV12-3 or TRBV12-4 and TRBJ2-7, with 12 bases identical to TRBD1. V lost 6 bases, J lost 4 bases, and 4 bases stayed unmatched. This CDR3 is built from 14 residues. Here the CDR3 reads CASRGQGAGYEQYF. CDR3 DNA sequence: TGTGCCAGCAGGGGACAGGGGGCGGGGTACGAGCAGTACTTC.

The chain is built from TRBV20-1 and TRBJ1-2; a possible D gene is TRBD1 (5 bases). This CDR3 has 12 amino acids. Germline V lookup: CDR1 DFQATT, CDR2 SNEGSKA (reference sequence). Trimming left V 8 bases short and J 10 bases short, with 20 bases between. The CDR3 reads CSSLGAAFDYTF. The CDR3 bases are TGCAGTTCGTTAGGGGCAGCGTTCGACTACACCTTC.

This clonotype occurred a few times. The chain combines TRBV2 with TRBJ2-1; D is unresolved. The CDR3 length is 12 residues. V dropped 7 bases and J dropped 6 bases, with 10 bases sitting between them. Germline CDR1 SNHLY, CDR2 FYNNEI. The CDR3 sequence: CASKRASNEQFF. DNA of the CDR3: TGTGCCAGCAAGAGAGCTAGCAATGAGCAGTTCTTC.

In DNA form, the CDR3 reads TGCAGTGCAACCGGACAGGCGGCATCCTACGAGCAGTACTTC. It yields the protein CSATGQAASYEQYF. The genes are TRBV20-1 and TRBJ2-7, with 7 bases matching TRBD1. The CDR3 length is 14 residues. Per germline, CDR1 DFQATT and CDR2 SNEGSKA (reference sequence). J was trimmed by 1 base and V by 6 bases; bases with no gene match: 9.

In DNA, the CDR3 is TGTGCCACCAGAGCGACAGTCCGTCAGCCCCAGCATTTT. This codes for CATRATVRQPQHF. The V and J genes are TRBV15 and TRBJ1-5; tentative D call: TRBD1 (5 bases). Trimming pared 6 bases from V and 6 bases from J, leaving 12 bases between. Germline V gene data show CDR1 as LNHNV and CDR2 as YYDKDF (reference sequence). This CDR3 is 13 amino acids long.